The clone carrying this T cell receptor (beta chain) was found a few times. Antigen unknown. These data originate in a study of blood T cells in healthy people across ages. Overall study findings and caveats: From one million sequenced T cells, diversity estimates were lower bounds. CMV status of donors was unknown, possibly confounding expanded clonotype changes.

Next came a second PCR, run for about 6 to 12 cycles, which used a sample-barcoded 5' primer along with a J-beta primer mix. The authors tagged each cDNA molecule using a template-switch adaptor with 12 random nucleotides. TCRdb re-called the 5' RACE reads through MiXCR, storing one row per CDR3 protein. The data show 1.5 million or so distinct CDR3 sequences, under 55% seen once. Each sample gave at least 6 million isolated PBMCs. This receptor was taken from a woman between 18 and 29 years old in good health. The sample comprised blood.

This chain's CDR3 is CASSQSQKPWDFQLYTF. The CDR3 DNA is TGCGCCAGCAGCCAAAGCCAGAAACCCTGGGACTTCCAGTTATACACCTTC. The chain carries TRBV4-3 and TRBJ1-2, with a weak D call TRBD1 (5 bases). CDR1 and CDR2 from the germline V gene are LGHNA and YSLEER. The CDR3 is 17 amino acids. Trimming shortened V by 2 bases and J by 11 bases, and 27 bases separated the two germline ends.